Below, one T cell receptor (beta chain) is given with its context. The antigen remains undetermined. The data stem from a study of T cell responses to AZD1222 COVID-19 vaccine. Study-level findings and limits: Baseline seropositives among AZD1222 recipients totaled only 5 to 7.

Profiled with immunoSEQ multiplex PCR; TCRdb holds only in-frame clones, not every one. The sample lists around 150,000 clones; 88% were seen once. Between the trimmed V and J ends, which lost 5 bases and 0 bases, there was a span of 10 bases. CDR3 length: 14 residues. In germline, CDR1 is SGHTA, CDR2 FQGNSA. The material was peripheral blood, obtained on day 0 of AZD1222 vaccination. The sequence came from an adult in good health. This sequence joins TRBV7-2 and TRBJ2-5; D may be TRBD2 (6 bases). DNA for the CDR3: TGTGCCAGCAGCGTGAGCGGGCACCAAGAGACCCAGTACTTC. Its translation is CASSVSGHQETQYF.